The 17 T cell receptor beta chains listed next were all sequenced from one sample in a study of blood T cells in healthy people across ages. A second about 7 to 11 cycle PCR used barcoded and J-beta primers. Each CDR3 protein gets one entry after TCRdb re-called the 5' RACE reads with MiXCR. The sample has 1.5 million to 2 million distinct CDR3 sequences; 28% are singletons. The sample was blood. These receptors all stem from a woman in her thirties in good health.

Details on this clonotype: A single base separates this from a much larger clone, so it may be a read error. The genes are TRBV29-1 and TRBJ2-1; D ambiguous. The CDR3 is 13 amino acids. CDR1 is SQVTM and CDR2 is ANQGSEA in the germline V gene. The CDR3 loop reads CSVDGGEYNEQCF. The DNA of the CDR3 is TGCAGCGTTGATGGTGGGGAATACAATGAGCAGTGCTTC.

This chain links TRBV6-1 with TRBJ2-7; 8 nucleotides match TRBD1. The CDR3 covers 14 residues. V dropped 3 bases and J dropped 5; count of bases not matched to a gene: 6. Germline CDR1 and CDR2: MNHNS and SASEGT. The chain's CDR3 is CASSDLGRGHEQYF. The CDR3 DNA is TGTGCCAGCAGTGATTTGGGCAGGGGGCACGAGCAGTACTTC.

This clonotype has a handful of counts. The J gene is TRBJ1-4, the V gene TRBV12-3 or TRBV12-4; D possibly corresponds to TRBD1 (5 bases). This CDR3 has 12 residues. V was cut by 5 bases and J by 16 bases, with 17 bases left in between. The CDR3 region is CASSLSGTPKFF. DNA for the CDR3: TGTGCCAGCAGTCTGTCGGGGACCCCAAAGTTTTTT.

In its sample, this clonotype was seen many times. This chain joins TRBV10-1 and TRBJ2-7; the match to TRBD1 covers 7 bases. The V gene's germline CDR1 is WNHNN and CDR2 SYGVQD (reference sequence). This CDR3 has 13 amino acids. V gave up 8 bases and J gave up 2 bases; unmatched junction bases: 6. Written as DNA, the CDR3 is TGCGCCAGCGGCCGGACAGGAACCTACGAGCAGTACTTC. Encoded protein: CASGRTGTYEQYF.

The chain recombines TRBV20-1 with TRBJ2-3, with D perhaps TRBD1 or TRBD2 (5 bases each). The CDR3 is made up of 13 amino acids. CDR1 and CDR2 from the germline V gene are DFQATT and SNEGSKA (reference sequence). Trimming left V 5 bases short and J 1 base short, with 10 bases between. For the CDR3, the DNA is TGCAGTGCTGGGGACGGCCGCACAGATACGCAGTATTTT. Its protein product is CSAGDGRTDTQYF.

The V and J genes are TRBV18 and TRBJ2-1; weak D call: TRBD2 (7 bases). The germline V gene encodes CDR1 KGHSH and CDR2 LQKENI. V lost 5 bases and J 9 bases, leaving 14 bases between the germline ends. The CDR3 length is 13 residues. For the CDR3, the DNA is TGTGCCAGCTCATCGGCGGGGGCGGGTGAGCAGTTCTTC. Its translation is CASSSAGAGEQFF.

This clonotype was found a few times. The rearrangement uses TRBV18 and TRBJ1-6; D might be TRBD1 (5 bases). CDR3 length: 16 amino acids. Between the trimmed V and J ends, which lost 3 bases and 5 bases, there was a span of 14 bases. Germline assignment: CDR1 KGHSH and CDR2 LQKENI. CDR3 residues: CASSPRGPRNNSPLHF. CDR3 in DNA: TGTGCCAGCTCACCGAGGGGACCACGGAATAATTCACCCCTCCACTTT.

The chain combines TRBV5-1 with TRBJ1-4; D unresolved. Germline CDR1 SGHRS, CDR2 YFSETQ. V was trimmed by 2 bases and J by 0 bases, leaving 8 bases between them. This CDR3 region has 15 residues. This CDR3 is CASSFSPSTNEKLFF. CDR3 bases: TGCGCCAGCAGCTTTTCTCCCTCAACTAATGAAAAACTGTTTTTT.

There are many counts of this clonotype. J is TRBJ2-4 and V is TRBV15, with 7 bases identical to TRBD2. The CDR3 consists of 19 residues. V shed 0 bases and J 0 bases; nucleotides not matched to a gene: 11. Germline CDR1 is LNHNV and CDR2 is YYDKDF (reference sequence). Written as DNA, the CDR3 is TGTGCCACCAGCAGAGATCGGTTGGGACTAACACTAGCCAAAAACATTCAGTACTTC. Translation gives CATSRDRLGLTLAKNIQYF.

The genes are TRBV20-1 and TRBJ2-1; perhaps TRBD2 as D (6 bases). Trimming took 4 bases from V and 0 from J, leaving 19 bases between them. Per germline, CDR1 DFQATT and CDR2 SNEGSKA (reference sequence). This CDR3 region has 17 residues. CDR3 nucleotide sequence: TGCAGTGCTAATGGCGGGTCTAGCGCAAGCTCCTACAATGAGCAGTTCTTC. This gives the protein CSANGGSSASSYNEQFF.

This clonotype was counted between two and nine times. The chain links TRBV3-1 to TRBJ2-4; 10 nucleotides match TRBD1. Germline trimming cut 4 bases from V and 10 bases from J; bases unmatched to any gene: 4. This CDR3 is built from 13 residues. CDR1 LGHDT and CDR2 YNNKEL come from the germline V gene (reference sequence). CDR3 amino acids: CASSLRDRGIQYF. Here the CDR3 DNA reads TGTGCCAGCAGCCTCCGGGACAGGGGTATTCAGTACTTC. Full variable domain (rest looked up from reference TRBV3-1 and TRBJ2-4): DTAVSQTPKYLVTQMGNDKSIKCEQNLGHDTMYWYKQDSKKFLKIMFSYNNKELIINETVPNRFSPKSPDKAHLNLHINSLELGDSAVYFCASSLRDRGIQYFGAGTRLSVL.

This clonotype was recorded a few times. The rearrangement uses TRBV20-1 and TRBJ1-1; 7 nucleotides match TRBD1. Trimming cost V 6 bases and J 1 base; bases outside gene matches: 11. The CDR3 runs 15 residues. The germline gives CDR1 DFQATT, CDR2 SNEGSKA (reference sequence). As DNA, the CDR3 is TGCAGTGCCCCAGGGGGAGGAGTCCCGAACACTGAAGCTTTCTTT. This codes for CSAPGGGVPNTEAFF.

The chain carries TRBV6-2 or TRBV6-3 and TRBJ2-2, with D hard to call. The CDR3 sequence is 14 residues long. Germline values: CDR1 MNHEY, CDR2 SVGEGT. Trimming shortened V by 8 bases and J by 6 bases, and 16 bases separated the two germline ends. CDR3 amino acids: CASSGSMLSGELFF. CDR3 bases: TGTGCCAGCTCGGGCAGTATGCTGTCCGGGGAGCTGTTTTTT.

This clonotype came up once. The chain uses TRBV30 and TRBJ1-2; 8 nucleotides match TRBD1. Germline assignment: CDR1 GTSNPN and CDR2 SVGIG (reference sequence). After removal of 3 bases from V and 8 bases from J, the junction contained 14 bases not matched to a gene. The CDR3 loop spans 15 amino acids. CDR3 residues: CAWRGTGPGLKGYTF. CDR3 bases: TGTGCCTGGAGGGGGACAGGCCCGGGCCTTAAAGGCTACACCTTC.

The chain couples TRBV7-8 to TRBJ2-1; TRBD2 matches 9 bases. The trim removed 4 bases at V and 6 bases at J, leaving 7 bases unmatched. The CDR3 has 15 amino acids. Germline V gene sequence: CDR1 SGHVS, CDR2 FQNEAQ. The CDR3: CASSSLAGAGNEQFF. The CDR3 DNA sequence: TGTGCCAGCAGCTCCTTAGCGGGAGCGGGCAATGAGCAGTTCTTC.

This clonotype was seen only a few times. V gene TRBV7-2 combines with J gene TRBJ2-7; D perhaps matches TRBD1 (6 bases). Germline-derived CDR1 and CDR2 are SGHTA and FQGNSA. The CDR3 is made up of 13 amino acids. V was cut by 6 bases and J by 5 bases, with 14 bases left in between. The CDR3 spells CASSADRINEQYF. The CDR3 coding sequence is TGTGCCAGCAGTGCTGACAGGATCAACGAGCAGTACTTC.

This clonotype was counted a few times. The genes are TRBV27 and TRBJ2-5; unclear D gene. V was pared by 6 bases and J by 3 bases, with 11 bases between. The V gene's germline CDR1 is MNHEY and CDR2 SMNVEV (reference sequence). The CDR3 loop spans 13 amino acids. This CDR3 reads CASRADAEETQYF. The DNA of the CDR3 is TGTGCCAGCAGGGCGGACGCAGAAGAGACCCAGTACTTC.